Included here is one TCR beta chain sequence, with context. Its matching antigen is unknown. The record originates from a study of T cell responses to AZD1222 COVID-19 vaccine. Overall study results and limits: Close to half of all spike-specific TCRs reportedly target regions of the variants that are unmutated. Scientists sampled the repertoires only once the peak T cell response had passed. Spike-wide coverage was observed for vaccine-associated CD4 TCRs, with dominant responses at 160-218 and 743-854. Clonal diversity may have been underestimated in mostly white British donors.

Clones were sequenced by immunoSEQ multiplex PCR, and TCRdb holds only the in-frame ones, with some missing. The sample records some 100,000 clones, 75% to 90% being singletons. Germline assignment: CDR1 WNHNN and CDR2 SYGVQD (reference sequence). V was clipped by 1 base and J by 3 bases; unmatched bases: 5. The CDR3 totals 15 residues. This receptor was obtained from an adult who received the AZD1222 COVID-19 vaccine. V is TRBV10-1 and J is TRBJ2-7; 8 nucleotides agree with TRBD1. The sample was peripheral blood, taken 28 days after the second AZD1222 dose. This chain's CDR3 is CASSEYRGNNYEQYF. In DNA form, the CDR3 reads TGCGCCAGCAGTGAGTACAGGGGGAATAACTACGAGCAGTACTTC.